Following are 24 T cell receptor beta chains from one sample sequenced in a study of shared clonotypes between healthy human individuals. The assay was immunoSEQ multiplex PCR, and TCRdb's table has in-frame clones only and misses some. This sample has 2 million to 2.5 million clones, with approximately 94% found just once. Specimen: naive CD4+ T cells sorted from blood. As for subset: CD45RA+ positively selected. Receptors were obtained from a man aged 18 to 30 in good health.

On this clone itself: This sample also contains other DNA sequences that code for the same CDR3. V is TRBV5-1 and J is TRBJ1-2, with D uncertain. CDR3 length: 14 residues. CDR1 is SGHRS, CDR2 YFSETQ, per germline. With 0 bases removed from V and 0 bases from J, the gap between germline ends came to 6 bases. This CDR3 is CASSLGHSNYGYTF. CDR3 bases: TGCGCCAGCAGCTTGGGTCATTCTAACTATGGCTACACCTTC.

The V gene is TRBV6-5, the J gene TRBJ1-6, with 8 bases matching TRBD1. Losses at the gene ends were 2 bases for V and 7 bases for J; bases not matched to a gene: 4. Germline CDR1 and CDR2: MNHEY and SVGAGI. The CDR3 contains 15 residues. The chain's CDR3 is CASSYRTGPNSPLHF. The CDR3 DNA follows: TGTGCCAGCAGTTACCGGACAGGGCCCAATTCACCCCTCCACTTT.

The chain uses TRBV5-4 and TRBJ2-7; D gene ambiguous. The germline V gene encodes CDR1 SGHNT and CDR2 YYREEE (reference sequence). V was cut by 2 bases and J by 3 bases, with 9 bases left in between. The CDR3 consists of 13 residues. The CDR3 here is CASSFGGDYEQYF. DNA of the CDR3: TGTGCCAGCAGCTTTGGTGGGGACTACGAGCAGTACTTC.

The chain combines TRBV10-3 with TRBJ2-7; a weak D match, TRBD1 (5 bases). Trimming left V 8 bases short and J 3 bases short, with 8 bases between. The CDR3 covers 11 residues. The germline V gene has CDR1 ENHRY and CDR2 SYGVKD. DNA for the CDR3: TGTGCCATCGGGGCGGACTACGAGCAGTACTTC. Translated, it gives CAIGADYEQYF.

This clone was found once. Different DNA sequences within this sample yield the same CDR3. The chain has TRBV18 and TRBJ2-3; D not resolved. V shed 1 base and J shed 2 bases, with 7 bases lying between them. The CDR3 is 14 amino acids. Germline V lookup: CDR1 KGHSH, CDR2 LQKENI. The CDR3, as DNA: TGTGCCAGCTCACCACGACTCTCCACAGATACGCAGTATTTT. It specifies CASSPRLSTDTQYF.

This clone was seen only once. This sequence joins TRBV6-1 and TRBJ1-1, with D possibly TRBD1 on 6 matching bases. The germline CDR1 and CDR2 sequences are MNHNS and SASEGT. The CDR3 length is 13 residues. V was trimmed by 3 bases and J by 4 bases, leaving 9 bases between them. This chain's CDR3 is CASSEVDSTEAFF. The CDR3 coding sequence is TGTGCCAGCAGTGAGGTGGACAGCACTGAAGCTTTCTTT.

The genes are TRBV7-2 and TRBJ1-1, with TRBD1 identical over 7 bases. The CDR3 has 13 amino acids. Germline CDR1 SGHTA, CDR2 FQGNSA. J lost 6 bases, V lost 7 bases, and 8 bases had no gene match. In DNA form, the CDR3 reads TGTGCCAGCACCCCCGTAGGACAGGCTGAAGCTTTCTTT. Translating gives CASTPVGQAEAFF.

This clone appeared a few times. The J gene is TRBJ2-2, the V gene TRBV7-2, with no clear D. In germline, CDR1 is SGHTA, CDR2 FQGNSA. The CDR3 is made up of 13 amino acids. V was trimmed by 3 bases and J by 1 base, leaving 3 bases between them. The CDR3 sequence: CASSFRNTGELFF. The CDR3 coding sequence is TGTGCCAGCAGCTTCCGGAACACCGGGGAGCTGTTTTTT.

V and J are TRBV6-5 and TRBJ1-5; D gene ambiguous. The germline gives CDR1 MNHEY, CDR2 SVGAGI. The CDR3 extends over 16 amino acids. V was trimmed by 6 bases and J by 6 bases, leaving 21 bases between them. CDR3 coding DNA: TGTGCCAGCAGGTACCAGGAGATCGGTTTATTTCAGCCCCAGCATTTT. It encodes CASRYQEIGLFQPQHF.

J is TRBJ2-7 and V is TRBV7-8; weak D call: TRBD2 (5 bases). Trimming shortened V by 5 bases and J by 6 bases, and 8 bases separated the two germline ends. Germline V lookup: CDR1 SGHVS, CDR2 FQNEAQ. There are 11 residues in the CDR3. CDR3 protein: CASSNGLEQYF. The CDR3, as DNA: TGTGCCAGCAGCAATGGACTCGAGCAGTACTTC.

V and J are TRBV7-8 and TRBJ2-7, with TRBD2 as a possible D gene (5 bases). The ends were cut back, 5 bases at V and 2 bases at J, with 10 bases in the middle. Germline assignment: CDR1 SGHVS and CDR2 FQNEAQ. The CDR3 extends over 13 amino acids. In DNA, the CDR3 is TGTGCCAGCAGCCATGGACTTGCCTACGAGCAGTACTTC. This encodes CASSHGLAYEQYF.

Notes on this clone: Other DNA sequences from this sample encode an identical CDR3 as well. The V and J genes are TRBV9 and TRBJ2-2; D gene ambiguous. The CDR3 has 15 amino acids. V lost 0 bases and J lost 2, with 8 bases in between. Germline CDR1 reads SGDLS; CDR2 reads YYNGEE. The CDR3 sequence is CASSVGAGNTGELFF. The CDR3 DNA sequence: TGTGCCAGCAGCGTAGGGGCAGGAAACACCGGGGAGCTGTTTTTT.

The chain links TRBV30 to TRBJ2-5, with a possible D match to TRBD2 (6 bases). The germline V gene encodes CDR1 GTSNPN and CDR2 SVGIG (reference sequence). Trimming stripped 0 bases from V and 5 bases from J, with 13 bases between. The CDR3 loop spans 14 amino acids. The CDR3 bases are TGTGCCTGGAGTGTACGGCGGGGTCTGGAGACCCAGTACTTC. Protein product: CAWSVRRGLETQYF.

This rearrangement joins TRBV29-1 to TRBJ1-2; the match to TRBD1 covers 7 bases. Looked up from germline, CDR1 is SQVTM and CDR2 is ANQGSEA. This CDR3 comprises 12 residues. With V trimmed by 6 bases and J by 8 bases, 9 bases remained unmatched. The chain's CDR3 is CSVDQGEGGYTF. The CDR3, as DNA: TGCAGCGTCGACCAGGGGGAAGGGGGCTACACCTTC.

The CDR3 sequence is CASSARGRGDNQPQHF. As DNA, the CDR3 is TGTGCCAGCTCAGCACGGGGCAGGGGTGACAATCAGCCCCAGCATTTT. This chain links TRBV18 with TRBJ1-5; a possible D gene is TRBD1 (6 bases). This CDR3 region has 16 residues. V was pared by 5 bases and J by 3 bases, with 17 bases between. The germline gives CDR1 KGHSH, CDR2 LQKENI.

The CDR3 spells CASRLKDSGTEAFF. In nucleotides, the CDR3 is TGTGCCAGCAGACTGAAGGACTCGGGCACTGAAGCTTTCTTT. The chain uses TRBV2 and TRBJ1-1; unclear D gene. Deletions cut 6 bases from V and 4 bases from J, with 15 bases between. The CDR3 length is 14 residues. Germline CDR1 and CDR2: SNHLY and FYNNEI.

The chain has TRBV6-6 and TRBJ1-4; D might be TRBD1 (5 bases). V shed 5 bases and J shed 13 bases, with 11 bases lying between them. Germline V gene data show CDR1 as MNHNY and CDR2 as SVGAGI (reference sequence). The CDR3 totals 11 residues. CDR3 nucleotide sequence: TGTGCCAGCAGTAATGCGGGGGGACTGTTTTTT. This encodes CASSNAGGLFF.

Details on this clone: The same CDR3 can be traced to other DNA sequences in this sample. V usage is TRBV6-5 and J usage is TRBJ1-5; 10 bases are a match to TRBD1. J gave up 1 base and V 6 bases, and 3 bases lay outside the gene matches. The CDR3 spans 15 residues. Per germline, CDR1 MNHEY and CDR2 SVGAGI. CDR3 region: CASSQDRGSNQPQHF. The CDR3 DNA follows: TGTGCCAGCAGCCAGGACAGGGGGAGCAATCAGCCCCAGCATTTT.

In regard to this clone: This sample also contains other DNA sequences that code for the same CDR3. The chain has TRBV19 and TRBJ2-5; TRBD2 agrees at 11 bases. J was trimmed by 2 bases and V by 2 bases; bases with no gene match: 1. The CDR3 length is 15 residues. From germline, CDR1 is LNHDA and CDR2 SQIVND (reference sequence). In DNA, the CDR3 is TGTGCCAGTAGTATACTAGCGGGGGGTCAAGAGACCCAGTACTTC. This codes for CASSILAGGQETQYF.

The chain joins TRBV2 to TRBJ2-7; the D gene is possibly TRBD2 (5 bases). Germline V gene lookup returns CDR1 SNHLY and CDR2 FYNNEI. V gave up 2 bases and J gave up 5 bases, with 13 bases separating them. The CDR3 covers 14 residues. The CDR3 region is CASSEKWERDEQYF. The CDR3 region has the DNA TGTGCCAGCAGTGAAAAGTGGGAGAGGGACGAGCAGTACTTC.

This clone was seen just once. This sequence joins TRBV5-1 and TRBJ2-7; 8 bases agree with TRBD2. This CDR3 has 14 residues. Looked up from germline, CDR1 is SGHRS and CDR2 is YFSETQ. V lost 1 base, J lost 7 bases, and 7 bases stayed unmatched. CDR3 nucleotide sequence: TGCGCCAGCAGCTTGACCGGGGGGGCGAGGGAGCAGTACTTC. It translates to CASSLTGGAREQYF. Full variable domain (outside the CDR3, taken from reference TRBV5-1 and TRBJ2-7): KAGVTQTPRYLIKTRGQQVTLSCSPISGHRSVSWYQQTPGQGLQFLFEYFSETQRNKGNFPGRFSGRQFSNSRSEMNVSTLELGDSALYLCASSLTGGAREQYFGPGTRLTVT.

For the CDR3, the DNA is TGTGCCAGCAAGGGGGGACGAGGGATCACCGGGGAGCTGTTTTTT. Its translation: CASKGGRGITGELFF. The rearrangement links TRBV6-1 to TRBJ2-2, with D perhaps matching TRBD1 or TRBD2 (6 bases each). This CDR3 has 15 residues. The germline CDR1 and CDR2 sequences are MNHNS and SASEGT. Trimming removed 7 bases from V and 4 bases from J, with 16 bases in between.

The V call is TRBV2, the J call TRBJ2-7; D gene unclear. Germline V gene lookup returns CDR1 SNHLY and CDR2 FYNNEI. The CDR3 runs 15 residues. The germline V and J ends were trimmed by 4 bases and 0 bases, with 13 bases remaining between them. CDR3 amino acids: CASSGTSSSSYEQYF. The CDR3 region has the DNA TGTGCCAGCAGTGGCACCAGCTCGAGCTCCTACGAGCAGTACTTC.

The J gene is TRBJ1-6, the V gene TRBV4-2, with D perhaps matching TRBD1 (5 bases). The CDR3 covers 14 residues. Germline V CDR1 and CDR2: LGHNA, YNFKEQ. Trimming pared 1 base from V and 7 bases from J, leaving 8 bases between. The CDR3 region has the DNA TGTGCCAGCAGCCAAGCCCGGGGGAATTCACCCCTCCACTTT. Protein sequence: CASSQARGNSPLHF.